The text below deals with one T cell receptor (beta chain). This sample was taken from a study of cytomegalovirus exposure and HLA in healthy donors. V was trimmed by 2 bases and J by 4 bases, leaving 8 bases between them. Germline V lookup: CDR1 MNHEY, CDR2 SMNVEV (reference sequence). CDR3 length: 13 amino acids. Sequencing was performed with immunoSEQ multiplex PCR; in TCRdb, only in-frame clones are kept and a portion is missing. The table has 100,000 to 150,000 clones, roughly 89% seen once; the top ten hold less than 2%. The chain links TRBV27 to TRBJ1-2; a weak D match, TRBD1 (5 bases). The sample consisted of PBMCs. This sequence originates from a young woman in good health and CMV-seronegative. The CDR3 is CASSLRQFYGYTF. CDR3 sequence (DNA): TGTGCCAGCAGTTTACGACAGTTCTATGGCTACACCTTC.